This TCR beta chain comes out of a study of CD8+ T cells in alopecia areata. Study overall: Dosing spanned 6 to 18 months on tofacitinib, then 6 months off drug. Notes on the study in general: Lesional tissue from the scalp (especially in alopecia totalis/universalis) showed higher clonality than normal scalp.

After removal of 8 bases from V and 1 base from J, the junction contained 5 bases not matched to a gene. The length of the CDR3 is 14 residues. Germline V CDR1 and CDR2: GTSNPN, SVGIG (reference sequence). As to treatment: oral pan-JAK inhibitor, 5-10 mg twice daily. Using a FACSAria, the CD4+ and CD8+ T cells were sorted from the PBMCs. This clone occurred a few times. Its specificity is not known. Following RNA extraction, reverse transcription yielded cDNA that acted as the sequencing template. TCRdb keeps only in-frame clones here, not all; method: immunoSEQ multiplex PCR. Of 170,000 or so clones in the sample, just over 65% were seen once.

The V call is TRBV30, the J call TRBJ2-2, with TRBD1 matching 9 bases. This clonotype originated in a human donor with alopecia areata. This sample comprised CD4+ T cells sorted from blood, obtained at week 4, from a patient treated with tofacitinib. This CDR3 is CAGGDRENTGELFF. CDR3 in DNA: TGTGCCGGGGGGGACAGGGAGAACACCGGGGAGCTGTTTTTT.